The 10 T cell receptor beta chains given below trace back to one sample, sequenced in a study of blood T cells in healthy people across ages. PCR was performed a second time for about 6 to 12 cycles using a sample-barcoded 5' primer and a J-beta primer mix. One entry per CDR3 protein, called by TCRdb with MiXCR from the 5' RACE reads. The sample consists of 1.5 million to 2 million distinct CDR3 sequences, around half of them appearing once. Sequences were obtained from blood. The receptors were gathered from a woman aged 40 to 49 in good health.

This clonotype appeared a few times. The chain links TRBV20-1 to TRBJ1-2; D is uncertain. V was trimmed by 0 bases and J by 8 bases, leaving 13 bases between them. CDR1 DFQATT and CDR2 SNEGSKA come from the germline V gene (reference sequence). CDR3 length equals 13 residues. CDR3 sequence (DNA): TGCAGTGCTAGAGACAGCGCGCCGGGAGGCTACACCTTC. Amino acids: CSARDSAPGGYTF.

This clonotype is a singleton in its sample. The J gene is TRBJ2-7, the V gene TRBV25-1, with a weak D call TRBD1 (5 bases). The assigned J gene may be wrong: the sequence end matches TRBJ2-5 better. This CDR3 is 15 amino acids long. From germline, CDR1 is MGHDK and CDR2 SYGVNS. The CDR3: CASSDWQGIGETQYF. The CDR3 DNA is TGTGCCAGCAGTGATTGGCAGGGCATAGGGGAGACCCAGTACTTC.

This clonotype came up a few times. The rearrangement uses TRBV14 and TRBJ2-1; TRBD2 aligns across 7 bases. The CDR3 is 16 residues long. The trim removed 1 base at V and 3 bases at J, leaving 6 bases unmatched. Looked up from germline, CDR1 is SGHDN and CDR2 is FVKESK. In nucleotides, the CDR3 is TGTGCCAGCAGCCAAGCCGGACTAGGCTACTACAATGAGCAGTTCTTC. Protein sequence: CASSQAGLGYYNEQFF.

The table lists this clonotype with many counts. J is TRBJ2-1 and V is TRBV6-5, with unresolved D. CDR1 and CDR2 from the germline V gene are MNHEY and SVGAGI. V gave up 2 bases and J gave up 5 bases, with 4 bases separating them. This CDR3 has 12 residues. In DNA, the CDR3 is TGTGCCAGCAGTTACCCTAACAATGAGCAGTTCTTC. It yields the protein CASSYPNNEQFF.

This clonotype was recorded many times. The V and J genes are TRBV20-1 and TRBJ2-1; D may match TRBD1 or TRBD2 (5 bases each). Germline values: CDR1 DFQATT, CDR2 SNEGSKA (reference sequence). Trimming shortened V by 0 bases and J by 3 bases, and 15 bases separated the two germline ends. This CDR3 comprises 16 residues. This CDR3 reads CSARDEGSGRYNEQFF. The DNA of the CDR3 is TGCAGTGCTAGAGATGAGGGGTCTGGACGCTACAATGAGCAGTTCTTC.

The chain couples TRBV14 to TRBJ2-4; 10 bases match TRBD2. Losses at the gene ends were 5 bases for V and 5 bases for J; bases not matched to a gene: 3. This CDR3 has 14 amino acids. Germline V gene data show CDR1 as SGHDN and CDR2 as FVKESK. CDR3 amino acids: CASSKSGGENIQYF. Here the CDR3 DNA reads TGTGCCAGCAGCAAAAGCGGGGGGGAAAACATTCAGTACTTC.

The chain carries TRBV13 and TRBJ1-2; 7 positions match TRBD1. Trimming took 6 bases from V and 4 from J; bases not matched to a gene: 11. Germline assignment: CDR1 PRHDT and CDR2 FYEKMQ (reference sequence). The CDR3 loop spans 15 amino acids. In DNA form, the CDR3 reads TGTGCCAGCAGACCGGCGGCACAGGGGCTCTATGGCTACACCTTC. This codes for CASRPAAQGLYGYTF.

This clonotype was detected only a few times. The chain is built from TRBV10-3 and TRBJ2-2; 7 nucleotides line up with TRBD1. The J segment lost 2 bases and the V segment lost 3 bases, leaving 6 bases of the junction unmatched. This CDR3 contains 16 residues. From germline, CDR1 is ENHRY and CDR2 SYGVKD. The CDR3 here is CAISEPGTANTGELFF. CDR3 nucleotides: TGTGCCATCAGTGAACCCGGGACAGCAAACACCGGGGAGCTGTTTTTT.

J is TRBJ2-5 and V is TRBV4-1; D might be TRBD2 (5 bases). V was shortened by 1 base and J by 11 bases, with 14 bases between the two germline ends. Germline V lookup: CDR1 MGHRA, CDR2 YSYEKL. CDR3 length equals 13 residues. This chain's CDR3 is CASSQVGVGWQYF. Here the CDR3 DNA reads TGCGCCAGCAGCCAAGTCGGGGTTGGGTGGCAGTACTTC.

The chain employs TRBV7-9 and TRBJ1-2, with D possibly being TRBD1 (5 bases). The germline CDR1 and CDR2 sequences are SEHNR and FQNEAQ (reference sequence). Between the trimmed V and J ends, which lost 6 bases and 0 bases, there was a span of 14 bases. The CDR3 is 15 residues long. The CDR3 DNA reads TGTGCCAGCAGATTGGACGGGGCCACTAACTATGGCTACACCTTC. This gives the protein CASRLDGATNYGYTF.